Below are 7 T cell receptor beta chains sequenced from a single sample in a study of radiation and T cells in renal cell carcinoma. The time point denotes: baseline pretreatment blood. Regarding treatment: 15 Gy SBRT to primary tumor, nephrectomy 4 weeks later. Clones were read by immunoSEQ multiplex PCR, and TCRdb kept only the in-frame ones, dropping some. The data contain about 130,000 clones, about 88% of them singletons. This specimen was blood, taken from a patient whose treatment included radiotherapy and nephrectomy. These receptors came from a woman between 50 and 59 years old with renal cell carcinoma.

This chain joins TRBV2 and TRBJ1-5, with D perhaps TRBD1 (5 bases). V lost 3 bases and J lost 1, with 7 bases in between. Germline CDR1 and CDR2: SNHLY and FYNNEI. The CDR3 has 14 residues. CDR3 bases: TGTGCCAGCAGTGACAGGGTGAGCAATCAGCCCCAGCATTTT. As protein: CASSDRVSNQPQHF.

The chain carries TRBV6-6 and TRBJ2-1; 11 nucleotides align to TRBD2. The CDR3 has 15 residues. V lost 5 bases, J lost 8 bases, and 8 bases stayed unmatched. The germline gives CDR1 MNHNY, CDR2 SVGAGI (reference sequence). The CDR3, as DNA: TGTGCCAGCAGTCCTGGACTAGCGGGTTTTGATGAGCAGTTCTTC. It codes for CASSPGLAGFDEQFF.

V gene TRBV18 combines with J gene TRBJ1-1, with D unresolved. Trimming took 3 bases from V and 1 from J, leaving 6 bases between them. CDR1 KGHSH and CDR2 LQKENI come from the germline V gene. The CDR3 contains 13 residues. The CDR3 sequence: CASSPNTNTEAFF. The DNA for the CDR3 is TGTGCCAGCTCACCCAACACGAACACTGAAGCTTTCTTT.

Of note for this clone: Other DNA sequences in this sample translate to the same CDR3. The genes are TRBV19 and TRBJ2-7; 7 bases agree with TRBD2. This CDR3 has 14 residues. Per the germline V gene, CDR1 is LNHDA and CDR2 is SQIVND (reference sequence). Trimming removed 2 bases from V and 2 bases from J; junction bases left unmatched: 3. The DNA for the CDR3 is TGTGCCAGTAGTATACAGCGGGGAACCTACGAGCAGTACTTC. This gives the protein CASSIQRGTYEQYF.

The chain links TRBV28 to TRBJ1-2, with D perhaps matching TRBD1 (6 bases). The V end lost 6 bases, the J end lost 3 bases, and 11 bases lay between the germline ends. The CDR3 is 13 residues long. Germline-derived CDR1 and CDR2 are MDHEN and SYDVKM. CDR3 residues: CASSIQGYYGYTF. The CDR3 DNA sequence: TGTGCCAGCAGCATACAGGGATACTATGGCTACACCTTC.

The V call is TRBV4-3, the J call TRBJ2-2; 7 positions match TRBD2. Germline assignment: CDR1 LGHNA and CDR2 YSLEER. The CDR3 has 18 amino acids. J was trimmed by 0 bases and V by 0 bases; bases with no gene match: 7. The CDR3 region has the DNA TGCGCCAGCAGCCAAGAATCGCCCGGGGGGACGAACACCGGGGAGCTGTTTTTT. Translated, it gives CASSQESPGGTNTGELFF.

This clone was seen a single time. This rearrangement joins TRBV12-5 to TRBJ2-5; 7 bases fit TRBD2. The CDR3 runs 15 residues. J was trimmed by 2 bases and V by 7 bases; bases with no gene match: 10. Per the germline V gene, CDR1 is LGHNT and CDR2 is FRNRAP. The CDR3, as DNA: TGTGCTAGTGCCGAAGGGGCTAGCGGACAAGAGACCCAGTACTTC. It is translated as CASAEGASGQETQYF.